This T cell receptor beta chain stems from a study of PD-L1 blockade in urothelial cancer (TCRdb year 2017). About the study as a whole: Every patient began therapy in the mid-2010s and was given atezolizumab 1,200 mg intravenously every 3 weeks. About 85% of the roughly 29 patients were males with bladder-origin urothelial cancer, and 18 of 29 reported a prior smoking history. An ECOG performance status of 0 or 1 was recorded for the patients, and 0 to 3 prior chemotherapy regimens had been received by the patients. Blood samples were analyzed at two time points: 3 weeks after treatment start (second dose) and 6 weeks after treatment start. Blood samples gave a median of about 150,000 T cells and 82,636 unique TCRs, with a median clonality of 0.080. The study, an exploratory multi-omic analysis, examined somatic, immune and clinical correlates of response to PD-L1 blockade with atezolizumab in urothelial cancer. TCR sequencing covered pretreatment tumor samples and matched, serially collected peripheral blood taken before and after atezolizumab treatment. Durable clinical benefit meant progression-free survival longer than 6 months, and TCR features were also tested against progression-free and overall survival. In the same patients who had TCR sequencing, pretreatment tumors also underwent whole exome sequencing and RNA sequencing. Some ten patients reached durable clinical benefit, while about 19 patients did not. Pretreatment blood TCR-seq was available for twenty-nine patients, at least one posttreatment blood collection was obtained for some 25 patients, and tumor TCR-seq was available for some 25 patients. Overall study outcomes, separate from this receptor: At 3 weeks after the start of treatment, tumor-associated TCR clones in peripheral blood had expanded more in patients with durable benefit (n ≈ 24, p = 0.022). Because the sample size was small (n ≈ 27) and many exploratory analyses were performed, the results are intended to be hypothesis-generating. A pretreatment peripheral blood TCR clonality below the median was linked to improved progression-free and overall survival.

Per the publication, the time point label means: pretreatment peripheral blood. A cohort of 25 to 35 patients with locally advanced or metastatic urothelial carcinoma, treated at Memorial Sloan Kettering on a trial protocol, was included. Peripheral blood mononuclear cells were collected pretreatment and during treatment, at between 1 and 8 total time points per patient. The Qiagen DNeasy Blood extraction kit was used to purify genomic DNA from total PBMCs and tumor samples. PBMCs were collected pretreatment and during treatment and were isolated and stored as previously described. Regarding this clone: What this receptor recognizes is not known. No qualities accompany the bases; no much larger clone lies one base away.

To estimate absolute template abundance from read counts, synthetic TCR analog templates were spiked into each PCR. The immunoSEQ assay used bias-controlled V and J gene primers to amplify TCRbeta CDR3 regions from genomic DNA. Rearranged TCRbeta segments were sequenced at approximately 20X coverage. The study's own analysis went as follows. Sequencing errors were corrected by clustering, and CDR3s were annotated against IMGT so that V, D and J genes could be assigned. Out-of-frame and stop-codon sequences were excluded, and only productive TCRbeta rearrangements were used in downstream analyses. Clonality was computed as one minus Shannon entropy normalized by the log of the number of unique productive sequences. Fisher's exact test with Benjamini-Hochberg correction, using a cutoff of adjusted p below 0.01, was how clones that differed between time points or between blood and tumor were identified. The table comes from immuneACCESS by way of TCRdb, which keeps in-frame sequences with V and J called. Part of the clones is missing from these tables; in studies checked, under half for an unresolved V gene and the rest for unknown reasons. That table gives V, J and clone size, and the DNA gave D and trimming. For this sample the table gives 75,000 to 95,000 clones, of which 85% were detected only once. The top ten clonotypes cover about 7.4% of the sample.

The CDR3 measures 17 amino acids from cysteine to phenylalanine. Of all the DNA, just the CDR3 is kept, 51 bases in frame from base 1. CDR1 MDHEN and CDR2 SYDVKM are derived from the germline V gene. The V and J ends are trimmed by 5 bases and 1 base, leaving 20 bases between them. Recombination joined TRBV28 with TRBJ1-1; D gene: possibly TRBD1, on 5 matching bases. Sample: PBMCs, taken around atezolizumab (anti-PD-L1) treatment. The sequence derives from a man aged 35-49 years with urothelial cancer. The DNA reads TGTGCCAGCAGTGATCACGTATTTCAGGGAAAGAACACTGAAGCTTTCTTT. It specifies CASSDHVFQGKNTEAFF.